One and the same sample provided the 26 T cell receptor beta chains below, sequenced in a study of blood T cell repertoires in COVID-19. Only in-frame clones appear in the TCRdb table, and some are missing; sequencing was by immunoSEQ multiplex PCR. The sample includes fewer than 350,000 clones, 70% to 90% of them seen just once. The sequencing input was peripheral blood. Receptors originate from a woman in her 30s with COVID-19, enrolled during active disease.

This rearrangement joins TRBV4-2 to TRBJ2-7, with 9 bases that match TRBD2. Per germline, CDR1 LGHNA and CDR2 YNFKEQ. V trimming: 0 bases; J trimming: 6 bases; junction bases outside the gene matches: 12. This CDR3 is 17 amino acids long. CDR3: CASSQDSARAGGREQYF. CDR3 nucleotide sequence: TGTGCCAGCAGCCAAGATAGCGCAAGGGCGGGGGGGCGCGAGCAGTACTTC.

The chain joins TRBV28 to TRBJ2-4, with TRBD1 identical over 7 bases. CDR3 length: 12 residues. V trimming: 5 bases; J trimming: 8 bases; junction bases outside the gene matches: 3. Germline V gene sequence: CDR1 MDHEN, CDR2 SYDVKM. DNA of the CDR3: TGTGCCAGCAGTGGAAGGGGGCACATTCAGTACTTC. Its translation is CASSGRGHIQYF.

The chain has TRBV5-4 and TRBJ2-5; D is ambiguous. CDR1 and CDR2 from the germline V gene are SGHNT and YYREEE (reference sequence). Trimming took off 0 bases at V and 0 bases at J, with 9 bases between the two ends. The CDR3 length is 15 residues. The CDR3 coding sequence is TGTGCCAGCAGCTTGGGAGACTTGTACCAAGAGACCCAGTACTTC. Its protein product is CASSLGDLYQETQYF.

The rearrangement joins TRBV18 to TRBJ2-5; a weak D match, TRBD1 (7 bases). CDR3 length: 21 residues. Germline V lookup: CDR1 KGHSH, CDR2 LQKENI. V lost 0 bases, J lost 5 bases, and 31 bases lay in between. CDR3: CASSPPSLGARQGGVRETQYF. Here the CDR3 DNA reads TGTGCCAGCTCACCACCATCATTGGGTGCTCGCCAGGGGGGAGTCCGGGAGACCCAGTACTTC.

The chain employs TRBV19 and TRBJ1-1, with D perhaps matching TRBD1 (5 bases). Trimming stripped 3 bases from V and 7 bases from J, with 12 bases between. This CDR3 comprises 13 residues. Germline V gives CDR1 LNHDA, CDR2 SQIVND (reference sequence). The CDR3 DNA reads as TGTGCCAGTAGTATTGTGGGCCAGGGTGAAGCTTTCTTT. It specifies CASSIVGQGEAFF.

The table lists this clone with a few counts. The chain has TRBV6-5 and TRBJ1-1; perhaps TRBD1 as D (6 bases). V was pared by 2 bases and J by 5 bases, with 12 bases between. This CDR3 has 14 amino acids. Germline V gives CDR1 MNHEY, CDR2 SVGAGI. The CDR3 here is CASSYRGSGTEAFF. In nucleotides, the CDR3 is TGTGCCAGCAGTTACAGGGGGTCGGGGACTGAAGCTTTCTTT.

The chain recombines TRBV6-1 with TRBJ2-7; no firm D call. Trimming pared 2 bases from V and 3 bases from J, leaving 11 bases between. Germline V lookup: CDR1 MNHNS, CDR2 SASEGT. CDR3 length: 14 amino acids. The CDR3 is CASSEYSGVYEQYF. The CDR3, as DNA: TGTGCCAGCAGTGAATATTCAGGCGTCTACGAGCAGTACTTC.

The gene calls are TRBV5-1 and TRBJ2-3; 8 bases are a match to TRBD2. Germline loops: CDR1 SGHRS, CDR2 YFSETQ. The J segment lost 2 bases and the V segment lost 4 bases, leaving 6 bases of the junction unmatched. The CDR3 contains 15 residues. The CDR3 sequence: CASSLRGAFTDTQYF. CDR3 nucleotide sequence: TGCGCCAGCAGCCTGCGGGGGGCCTTCACAGATACGCAGTATTTT. Drawing the rest from reference TRBV5-1 and TRBJ2-3, the complete variable domain is KAGVTQTPRYLIKTRGQQVTLSCSPISGHRSVSWYQQTPGQGLQFLFEYFSETQRNKGNFPGRFSGRQFSNSRSEMNVSTLELGDSALYLCASSLRGAFTDTQYFGPGTRLTVL.

The chain carries TRBV5-5 and TRBJ2-1; 11 bases agree with TRBD1. V dropped 3 bases and J dropped 8; count of bases not matched to a gene: 4. CDR1 and CDR2 (germline): SGHKS, YYEKEE (reference sequence). This CDR3 is 14 amino acids long. The CDR3 DNA sequence: TGTGCCAGCAGCTCCGGGACAGGGGGTGATGAGCAGTTCTTC. Translated: CASSSGTGGDEQFF.

The CDR3 region is CATGTENTGELFF. As DNA, the CDR3 is TGTGCAACCGGGACAGAGAACACCGGGGAGCTGTTTTTT. J is TRBJ2-2 and V is TRBV2, with 7 bases that match TRBD1. This CDR3 is built from 13 residues. The germline CDR1 and CDR2 sequences are SNHLY and FYNNEI.

This clone has a handful of counts. In DNA form, the CDR3 reads TGTGCCAGTCCAAATCCTAGCGGGGGCTACAATGAGCAGTTCTTC. Amino acid sequence: CASPNPSGGYNEQFF. The chain has TRBV27 and TRBJ2-1; 10 positions agree with TRBD2. CDR1 MNHEY and CDR2 SMNVEV come from the germline V gene (reference sequence). The CDR3 runs 15 residues. After removal of 9 bases from V and 3 bases from J, the junction contained 8 bases not matched to a gene.

The chain links TRBV5-4 to TRBJ2-1; TRBD2 matches 8 bases. The CDR3 covers 15 residues. J gave up 6 bases and V 5 bases, and 10 bases lay outside the gene matches. From germline, CDR1 is SGHNT and CDR2 YYREEE (reference sequence). The DNA of the CDR3 is TGTGCCAGCAGTTCGCGGACTAGCTGGCTCAATGAGCAGTTCTTC. Translated, it gives CASSSRTSWLNEQFF.

This chain connects TRBV6-5 to TRBJ2-5; TRBD2 matches at 8 bases. The CDR3 length is 14 residues. Per germline, CDR1 MNHEY and CDR2 SVGAGI. Trimming cost V 5 bases and J 5 bases; bases outside gene matches: 7. As DNA, the CDR3 is TGTGCCAGCAGTCACGGGGGGGCCGGTGAGACCCAGTACTTC. Translated, it gives CASSHGGAGETQYF.

The rearrangement links TRBV19 to TRBJ2-1, with D unclear. The CDR3 spans 12 residues. Trimming pared 8 bases from V and 4 bases from J, leaving 9 bases between. Germline V gene data show CDR1 as LNHDA and CDR2 as SQIVND (reference sequence). CDR3 sequence reads: CASGRQYNEQFF. The CDR3 DNA reads TGTGCCAGTGGCAGACAATACAATGAGCAGTTCTTC.

The gene calls are TRBV19 and TRBJ1-1; D not resolved. CDR1 and CDR2 (germline): LNHDA, SQIVND (reference sequence). CDR3 size: 20 residues. Deletions cut 4 bases from V and 1 base from J, with 28 bases between. This chain's CDR3 is CASSNTTLIFLVGPNTEAFF. The CDR3 region has the DNA TGTGCCAGTAGTAATACGACCCTAATCTTCCTCGTTGGGCCGAACACTGAAGCTTTCTTT.

The chain has TRBV3-1 (or the pseudogene TRBV3-2) and TRBJ2-7, with 11 bases aligning to TRBD2. The CDR3 covers 15 residues. V shed 5 bases, J shed 2 bases, and the junction held 5 bases outside the gene matches. The V gene's germline CDR1 is LGHDT and CDR2 YNNKEL (reference sequence). The CDR3 DNA reads TGTGCCAGCAGCTCACTAGCGGGGGCCCCCTACGAGCAGTACTTC. This sequence encodes CASSSLAGAPYEQYF.

The V gene is TRBV27, the J gene TRBJ2-1; D possibly corresponds to TRBD1 (6 bases). This CDR3 spans 15 amino acids. Trimming removed 3 bases at V and 9 bases at J, with 18 bases between. Germline loops: CDR1 MNHEY, CDR2 SMNVEV (reference sequence). Written as DNA, the CDR3 is TGTGCCAGCAGTTTTGGGGGCGCGGGTTACGGTGAGCAGTTCTTC. Protein sequence: CASSFGGAGYGEQFF.

The chain uses TRBV10-3 and TRBJ2-1, with a tentative D call TRBD2 (6 bases). The CDR3 consists of 13 residues. CDR1 is ENHRY and CDR2 is SYGVKD in the germline V gene. Trimming took off 8 bases at V and 0 bases at J, with 8 bases between the two ends. CDR3 in DNA: TGTGCCATCGGGGGGAGCTCCTACAATGAGCAGTTCTTC. Translated, it gives CAIGGSSYNEQFF.

The chain is built from TRBV2 and TRBJ1-3, with D uncertain. The V gene lost 3 bases and the J gene lost 4 bases, with 16 bases spanning the gap. Germline V lookup: CDR1 SNHLY, CDR2 FYNNEI. This CDR3 is 16 amino acids long. The CDR3 sequence is CASSEVRELSGNTIYF. The CDR3 coding sequence is TGTGCCAGCAGTGAGGTGAGGGAGCTGTCCGGAAACACCATATATTTT.

This clone was counted once. The V and J genes are TRBV5-8 and TRBJ2-7, with D perhaps matching TRBD2 (5 bases). V gave up 4 bases and J gave up 2 bases, with 13 bases separating them. Germline CDR1 reads SGHTS; CDR2 reads YDEGEE. The CDR3 is made up of 14 amino acids. Here the CDR3 DNA reads TGTGCCAGCAGCGCGGGCCCTGGGGCCTACGAGCAGTACTTC. Its protein is CASSAGPGAYEQYF.

J is TRBJ2-7 and V is TRBV5-1; TRBD2 is a possible D gene (5 bases). The CDR3 is made up of 13 amino acids. V was shortened by 7 bases and J by 1 base, with 12 bases between the two germline ends. Germline CDR1 reads SGHRS; CDR2 reads YFSETQ. CDR3 residues: CASSGRGSYEQYF. Written as DNA, the CDR3 is TGCGCCAGCTCGGGTCGGGGTTCCTACGAGCAGTACTTC.

This clone appeared a single time. V and J are TRBV6-5 and TRBJ2-2; 9 bases are a match to TRBD1. The J segment lost 8 bases and the V segment lost 4 bases, leaving 5 bases of the junction unmatched. From germline, CDR1 is MNHEY and CDR2 SVGAGI. The CDR3 has 14 residues. The CDR3: CASSSWTGAGELFF. The CDR3 DNA sequence: TGTGCCAGCAGTTCTTGGACAGGGGCAGGGGAGCTGTTTTTT.

V usage is TRBV7-6 and J usage is TRBJ2-7; D might be TRBD2 (5 bases). The CDR3 spans 15 residues. The germline CDR1 and CDR2 sequences are SGHVS and FNYEAQ. The V gene lost 2 bases and the J gene lost 0 bases, with 11 bases spanning the gap. The CDR3 DNA is TGTGCCAGCAGCTTAAGCGGCGGATTCTCCTACGAGCAGTACTTC. Encoded protein: CASSLSGGFSYEQYF.

The V gene is TRBV11-2, the J gene TRBJ2-1, with 11 bases fitting TRBD2. The CDR3 consists of 15 residues. Germline loops: CDR1 SGHAT, CDR2 FQNNGV. The V and J ends lost 5 bases and 5 bases, in that order; junction bases with no gene match: 5. CDR3 in DNA: TGTGCCAGCAGCCCTACTAGCGGGGGCAACAATGAGCAGTTCTTC. Translated, it gives CASSPTSGGNNEQFF.

The chain links TRBV7-9 to TRBJ2-5; 10 bases align to TRBD1. Trimming cost V 6 bases and J 5 bases; bases outside gene matches: 3. The CDR3 covers 13 residues. Germline V gene lookup returns CDR1 SEHNR and CDR2 FQNEAQ (reference sequence). CDR3 in DNA: TGTGCCAGCAGTCGGACAGGGGGTGAGACCCAGTACTTC. Translating gives CASSRTGGETQYF. Full variable domain (missing parts from reference TRBV7-9 and TRBJ2-5): DTGVSQNPRHKITKRGQNVTFRCDPISEHNRLYWYRQTLGQGPEFLTYFQNEAQLEKSRLLSDRFSAERPKGSFSTLEIQRTEQGDSAMYLCASSRTGGETQYFGPGTRLLVL.

The chain carries TRBV7-6 and TRBJ1-6; D not certain. V was shortened by 1 base and J by 10 bases, with 11 bases between the two germline ends. The CDR3 extends over 14 amino acids. The germline V gene encodes CDR1 SGHVS and CDR2 FNYEAQ. The CDR3 sequence: CASSLERVGSPLHF. The CDR3 DNA sequence: TGTGCCAGCAGCTTAGAGAGGGTTGGGTCACCCCTCCACTTT.